This T cell receptor beta chain was profiled in a study of T cells after yellow fever vaccination. Study-level background: Preparation of the low-cell-number fractions used SMART-Seq v4 Ultra Low Input.

General study points: A weaker but faster secondary response was observed, peaking on day 5 versus 15. Once the booster was given, most primary-vaccination clones reappeared, at around 95% for CD4 and over 85% for CD8.

Researchers made TCR cDNA using 5'RACE template switching, and this step added a universal primer site and UMIs. TCRdb re-analysed the 5' RACE reads in MiXCR, keeping a single row per CDR3 protein. The sample lists some 97,000 distinct CDR3 sequences, around 5.8% occurring once. CDR1 is SGHVS and CDR2 is FQNEAQ in the germline V gene. Trimming left V 1 base short and J 1 base short, with 7 bases between. The CDR3 length is 15 residues. To note about this clonotype: Its antigen remains unknown.

This receptor was identified in a man aged 18 to 35 who received the YFV17D yellow fever vaccine. The rearrangement joins TRBV7-8 to TRBJ2-2, with unresolved D. The input for sequencing was CD8+ T cells sorted from PBMCs, taken 10 days after the yellow fever booster vaccination. The CDR3 is CASSLGQLNTGELFF. CDR3 DNA: TGTGCCAGCAGCTTAGGCCAGCTGAACACCGGGGAGCTGTTTTTT. Variable domain in full (rest from reference TRBV7-8 and TRBJ2-2): GAGVSQSPRYKVAKRGQDVALRCDPISGHVSLFWYQQALGQGPEFLTYFQNEAQLDKSGLPSDRFFAERPEGSVSTLKIQRTQQEDSAVYLCASSLGQLNTGELFFGEGSRLTVL.